One sample yielded the 8 T cell receptor beta chains listed below, sequenced in a study of early T cells in non-severe SARS-CoV-2 infection. TCRdb ran MiXCR on the 5' RACE reads and lists one entry per CDR3 protein. The sample gives 25,000 to 35,000 distinct CDR3 sequences, less than 6.5% of which show up once; about 2.5% is in the top ten. The sample was whole blood. Receptors originate from an adult who was a healthcare worker with PCR-confirmed SARS-CoV-2 infection or an uninfected control (not recorded which).

This clonotype came up many times. The chain recombines TRBV11-2 with TRBJ1-3; D remains ambiguous. Trimming left V 8 bases short and J 3 bases short, with 8 bases between. Germline V gene sequence: CDR1 SGHAT, CDR2 FQNNGV. CDR3 length: 12 residues. CDR3 amino acids: CASRSGGNTIYF. CDR3 nucleotides: TGTGCCAGCCGGTCGGGTGGAAACACCATATATTTT.

The gene calls are TRBV29-1 and TRBJ2-5; D perhaps matches TRBD1 (7 bases). The CDR3 covers 13 residues. CDR1 and CDR2 (germline): SQVTM, ANQGSEA. The CDR3 here is CNIHQGGEETQYF. CDR3 nucleotides: TGCAACATTCATCAGGGGGGCGAAGAGACCCAGTACTTC.

This clonotype was counted ten times or more. The chain has TRBV10-2 and TRBJ2-7; 7 nucleotides line up with TRBD2. Germline CDR1 is WSHSY and CDR2 is SAAADI. The CDR3 contains 14 residues. The V segment lost 5 bases and the J segment 6 bases; nucleotides outside the gene matches: 10. The DNA for the CDR3 is TGCGCCAGCAGTATGGAGGGAGGGCTCTCCGAGCAGTACTTC. The encoded protein is CASSMEGGLSEQYF.

This clonotype was detected ten times or more. The rearrangement joins TRBV12-3 or TRBV12-4 to TRBJ1-5, with D possibly being TRBD1 (5 bases). This CDR3 spans 15 amino acids. V was pared by 3 bases and J by 4 bases, with 13 bases between. CDR3 sequence reads: CASSFRASGNQPQHF. DNA for the CDR3: TGTGCCAGCAGTTTCAGGGCTAGCGGGAATCAGCCCCAGCATTTT.

This clonotype has a count of ten or more. CDR3 residues: CASSHWTGRSTEAFF. The CDR3 DNA reads as TGCGCCAGCAGCCACTGGACAGGGAGGAGCACTGAAGCTTTCTTT. The rearrangement links TRBV4-1 to TRBJ1-1, with 8 nucleotides matching TRBD1. Per the germline V gene, CDR1 is MGHRA and CDR2 is YSYEKL. V was pared by 3 bases and J by 4 bases, with 7 bases of the junction left unmatched. CDR3 length equals 15 residues.

V and J are TRBV28 and TRBJ1-1; no reliable D call. This CDR3 has 11 amino acids. Between the trimmed V and J ends, which lost 6 bases and 5 bases, there was a span of 7 bases. The germline gives CDR1 MDHEN, CDR2 SYDVKM. The CDR3 nucleotides are TGTGCCAGCAGCCCCTGGACTGAAGCTTTCTTT. Translation: CASSPWTEAFF.

This clonotype was observed a few times. CDR3 sequence (DNA): TGTGCCAGTAGTAGACTAGCTAGGACCTACAATGAGCAGTTCTTC. Translated: CASSRLARTYNEQFF. The chain couples TRBV19 to TRBJ2-1, with 7 nucleotides matching TRBD2. This CDR3 has 15 residues. In germline, CDR1 is LNHDA, CDR2 SQIVND (reference sequence). J gave up 2 bases and V 4 bases, and 5 bases lay outside the gene matches.

In its sample, this clonotype was seen many times. This CDR3 reads CASSLRWLAGGNPPNTGELFF. CDR3 nucleotide sequence: TGTGCCAGCAGCTTAAGGTGGCTAGCGGGGGGTAATCCTCCGAACACCGGGGAGCTGTTTTTT. V gene TRBV11-2 combines with J gene TRBJ2-2; 11 nucleotides agree with TRBD2. The V gene's germline CDR1 is SGHAT and CDR2 FQNNGV. J gave up 0 bases and V 2 bases, and 14 bases lay outside the gene matches. The CDR3 sequence is 21 residues long.